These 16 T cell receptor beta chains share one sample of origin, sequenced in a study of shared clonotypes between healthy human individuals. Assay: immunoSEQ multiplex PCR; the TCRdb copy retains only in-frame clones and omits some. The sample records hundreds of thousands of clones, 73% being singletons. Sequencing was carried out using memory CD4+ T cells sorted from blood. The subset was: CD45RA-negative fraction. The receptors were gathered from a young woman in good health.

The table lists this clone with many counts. The CDR3: CASSGTETSNHEQYF. CDR3 sequence (DNA): TGTGCCAGCAGTGGAACGGAGACTAGCAATCACGAGCAGTACTTC. The V call is TRBV25-1, the J call TRBJ2-7; TRBD2 matches 7 bases. This CDR3 comprises 15 residues. The junction had 11 bases not matched to a gene; V was cut back by 4 bases and J by 5 bases. Germline CDR1 MGHDK, CDR2 SYGVNS.

The CDR3 protein is CAWQPGQGGGIQYF. The DNA of the CDR3 is TGTGCCTGGCAGCCGGGACAGGGTGGTGGCATTCAGTACTTC. The J gene is TRBJ2-4, the V gene TRBV30, with 9 nucleotides matching TRBD1. V lost 5 bases to trimming and J lost 9 bases; unmatched junction nucleotides: 11. The germline gives CDR1 GTSNPN, CDR2 SVGIG (reference sequence). CDR3 length: 14 amino acids.

This CDR3 is CASSSTWWSYEQYF. In DNA form, the CDR3 reads TGTGCCAGCAGTTCAACCTGGTGGTCCTACGAGCAGTACTTC. This chain joins TRBV27 and TRBJ2-7; no clear D. CDR3 length: 14 amino acids. Germline lookup yields CDR1 MNHEY and CDR2 SMNVEV (reference sequence). Trimming removed 4 bases at V and 1 base at J, with 11 bases between.

In DNA, the CDR3 is TGTGCCAGCAGCTCCCTAGGGAGAGGGATGAACACTGAAGCTTTCTTT. It codes for CASSSLGRGMNTEAFF. The gene calls are TRBV5-4 and TRBJ1-1; D gene ambiguous. This CDR3 has 16 residues. Per germline, CDR1 SGHNT and CDR2 YYREEE (reference sequence). V lost 3 bases, J lost 0 bases, and 15 bases lay in between. The variable domain in full, completed from reference TRBV5-4 and TRBJ1-1, reads ETGVTQSPTHLIKTRGQQVTLRCSSQSGHNTVSWYQQALGQGPQFIFQYYREEENGRGNFPPRFSGLQFPNYSSELNVNALELDDSALYLCASSSLGRGMNTEAFFGQGTRLTVV.

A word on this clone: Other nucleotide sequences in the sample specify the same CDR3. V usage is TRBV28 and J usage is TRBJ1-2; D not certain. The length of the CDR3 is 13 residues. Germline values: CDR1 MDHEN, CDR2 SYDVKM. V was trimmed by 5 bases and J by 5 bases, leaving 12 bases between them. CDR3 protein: CASSLRGSYGYTF. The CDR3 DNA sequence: TGTGCCAGCAGTCTACGTGGATCTTATGGCTACACCTTC.

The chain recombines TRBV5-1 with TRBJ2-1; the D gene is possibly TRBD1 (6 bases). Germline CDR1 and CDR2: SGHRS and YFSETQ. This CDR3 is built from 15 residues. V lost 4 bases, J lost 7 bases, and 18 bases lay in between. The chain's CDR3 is CASSPEGVGRNEQFF. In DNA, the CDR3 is TGCGCCAGCAGCCCCGAGGGGGTTGGTAGAAATGAGCAGTTCTTC.

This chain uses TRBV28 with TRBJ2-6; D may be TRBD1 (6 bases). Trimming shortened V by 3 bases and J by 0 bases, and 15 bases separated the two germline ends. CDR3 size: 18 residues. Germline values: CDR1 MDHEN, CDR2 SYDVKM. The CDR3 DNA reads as TGTGCCAGCAGTTTGGACAGCCTATCGAACTCTGGGGCCAACGTCCTGACTTTC. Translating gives CASSLDSLSNSGANVLTF.

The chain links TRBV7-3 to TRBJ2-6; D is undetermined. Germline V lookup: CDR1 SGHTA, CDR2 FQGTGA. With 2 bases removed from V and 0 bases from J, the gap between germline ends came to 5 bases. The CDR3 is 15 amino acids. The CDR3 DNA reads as TGTGCCAGCAGCTTAGTTGGCTCTGGGGCCAACGTCCTGACTTTC. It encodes CASSLVGSGANVLTF.

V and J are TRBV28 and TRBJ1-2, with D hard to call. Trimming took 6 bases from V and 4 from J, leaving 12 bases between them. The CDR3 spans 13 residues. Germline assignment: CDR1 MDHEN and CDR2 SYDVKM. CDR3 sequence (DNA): TGTGCCAGCAGCACGGGGTATCCCTATGGCTACACCTTC. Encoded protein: CASSTGYPYGYTF.

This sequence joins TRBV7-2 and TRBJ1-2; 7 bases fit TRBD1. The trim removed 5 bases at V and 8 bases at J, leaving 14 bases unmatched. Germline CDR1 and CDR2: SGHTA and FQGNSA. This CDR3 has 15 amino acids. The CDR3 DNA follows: TGTGCCAGCAGCCCGAGGCCTGGAGGGGGCTGGGGCTACACCTTC. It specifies CASSPRPGGGWGYTF.

DNA of the CDR3: TGCGCCAGCAGCTTAATTGGACAAGAGACCCAGTACTTC. Its protein product is CASSLIGQETQYF. V and J are TRBV5-1 and TRBJ2-5; D gene uncertain. The V and J ends lost 2 bases and 2 bases respectively, with 7 bases between them. The germline V gene has CDR1 SGHRS and CDR2 YFSETQ. The CDR3 contains 13 residues. Full variable domain (outside the CDR3, taken from reference TRBV5-1 and TRBJ2-5): KAGVTQTPRYLIKTRGQQVTLSCSPISGHRSVSWYQQTPGQGLQFLFEYFSETQRNKGNFPGRFSGRQFSNSRSEMNVSTLELGDSALYLCASSLIGQETQYFGPGTRLLVL.

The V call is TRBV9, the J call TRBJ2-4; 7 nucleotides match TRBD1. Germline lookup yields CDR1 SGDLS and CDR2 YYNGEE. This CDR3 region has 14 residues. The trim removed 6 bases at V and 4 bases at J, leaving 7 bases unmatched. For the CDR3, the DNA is TGTGCCAGCAACTCCGGGACAGCTAAAAACATTCAGTACTTC. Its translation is CASNSGTAKNIQYF. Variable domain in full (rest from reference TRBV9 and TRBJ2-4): DSGVTQTPKHLITATGQRVTLRCSPRSGDLSVYWYQQSLDQGLQFLIQYYNGEERAKGNILERFSAQQFPDLHSELNLSSLELGDSALYFCASNSGTAKNIQYFGAGTRLSVL.

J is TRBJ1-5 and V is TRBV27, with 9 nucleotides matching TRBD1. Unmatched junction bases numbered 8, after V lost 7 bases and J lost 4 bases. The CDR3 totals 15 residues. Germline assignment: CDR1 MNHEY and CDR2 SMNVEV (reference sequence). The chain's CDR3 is CASTQTGGVNQPQHF. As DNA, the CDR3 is TGTGCCAGCACCCAGACAGGGGGTGTTAATCAGCCCCAGCATTTT.

CDR3 protein: CASSPGQGYNEQFF. As DNA, the CDR3 is TGTGCCAGCTCACCGGGTCAGGGTTACAATGAGCAGTTCTTC. The gene calls are TRBV18 and TRBJ2-1; possible D gene TRBD1, 5 bases. V lost 3 bases and J 4 bases, leaving 10 bases between the germline ends. This CDR3 is 14 amino acids long. Per germline, CDR1 KGHSH and CDR2 LQKENI.

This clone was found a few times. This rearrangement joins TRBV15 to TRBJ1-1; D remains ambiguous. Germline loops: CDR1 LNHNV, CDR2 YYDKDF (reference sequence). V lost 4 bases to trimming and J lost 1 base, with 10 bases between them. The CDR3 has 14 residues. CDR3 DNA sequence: TGTGCCACCAGCAAGAGGGAACCGAACACTGAAGCTTTCTTT. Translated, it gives CATSKREPNTEAFF. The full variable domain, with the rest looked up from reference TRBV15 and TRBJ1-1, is DAMVIQNPRYQVTQFGKPVTLSCSQTLNHNVMYWYQQKSSQAPKLLFHYYDKDFNNEADTPDNFQSRRPNTSFCFLDIRSPGLGDTAMYLCATSKREPNTEAFFGQGTRLTVV.

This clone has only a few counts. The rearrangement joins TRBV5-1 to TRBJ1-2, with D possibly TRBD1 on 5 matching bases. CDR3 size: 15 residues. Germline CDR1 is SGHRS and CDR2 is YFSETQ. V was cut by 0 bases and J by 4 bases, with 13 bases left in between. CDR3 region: CASSLDMGRSYGYTF. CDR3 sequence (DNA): TGCGCCAGCAGCTTGGATATGGGACGTAGCTATGGCTACACCTTC. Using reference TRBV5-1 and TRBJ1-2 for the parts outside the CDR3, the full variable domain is KAGVTQTPRYLIKTRGQQVTLSCSPISGHRSVSWYQQTPGQGLQFLFEYFSETQRNKGNFPGRFSGRQFSNSRSEMNVSTLELGDSALYLCASSLDMGRSYGYTFGSGTRLTVV.